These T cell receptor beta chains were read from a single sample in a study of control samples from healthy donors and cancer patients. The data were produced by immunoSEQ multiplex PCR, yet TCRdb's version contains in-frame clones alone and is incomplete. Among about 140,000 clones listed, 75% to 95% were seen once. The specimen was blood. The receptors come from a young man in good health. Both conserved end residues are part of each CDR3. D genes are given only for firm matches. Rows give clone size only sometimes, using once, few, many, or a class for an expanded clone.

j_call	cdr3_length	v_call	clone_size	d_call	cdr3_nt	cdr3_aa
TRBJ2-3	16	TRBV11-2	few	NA	TGTGCCAGCAGCGAGCCGACCCCCAGCGGGACAGATACGCAGTATTTT	CASSEPTPSGTDTQYF
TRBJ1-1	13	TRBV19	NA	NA	TGTGCCAGTAGTGGAAACAGGGAGACTGAAGCTTTCTTT	CASSGNRETEAFF
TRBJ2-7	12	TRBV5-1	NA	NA	TGCGCCAGCAGCTTGTTGGGGTCCGAGCAGTACTTC	CASSLLGSEQYF
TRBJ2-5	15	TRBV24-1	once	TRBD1	TGTGCCACCAGTGATTTACCGGACAGGGAGGAGACCCAGTACTTC	CATSDLPDREETQYF
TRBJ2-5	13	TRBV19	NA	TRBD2	TGTGCCAGTAGCAGAACTAGCGGAGAGACCCAGTACTTC	CASSRTSGETQYF
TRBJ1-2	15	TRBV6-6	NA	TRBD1	TGTGCCAGCAGTCCCACCCCCGGGACAGCCTATGGCTACACCTTC	CASSPTPGTAYGYTF
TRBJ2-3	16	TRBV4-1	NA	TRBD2	TGCGCCAGCAGCCCTAGGGGGCGGGGGGGCCCTGATACGCAGTATTTT	CASSPRGRGGPDTQYF
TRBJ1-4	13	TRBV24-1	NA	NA	TGTGCCACCACCCAGGGCACTAATGAAAAACTGTTTTTT	CATTQGTNEKLFF
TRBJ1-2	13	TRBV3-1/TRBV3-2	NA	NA	TGTGCCAGCAGCCAAGATCGTACATCGGGCTACACCTTC	CASSQDRTSGYTF
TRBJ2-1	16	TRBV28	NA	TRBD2	TGTGCCAGCAGTGCCTCCCGACTAGCTGGCTACAATGAGCAGTTCTTC	CASSASRLAGYNEQFF
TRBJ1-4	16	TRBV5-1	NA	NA	TGCGCCAGCAGCTTGGCCAGGGGTGCGGGGGGTGAAAAACTGTTTTTT	CASSLARGAGGEKLFF
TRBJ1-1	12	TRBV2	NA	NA	TGTGCCAGCAGGAGGGGGGACACTGAAGCTTTCTTT	CASRRGDTEAFF
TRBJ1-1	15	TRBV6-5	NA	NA	TGTGCCAGCAGCGACCGGACGGGGCGGCACACTGAAGCTTTCTTT	CASSDRTGRHTEAFF
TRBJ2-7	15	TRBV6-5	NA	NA	TGTGCCAGCAGCCCCCCCCTCCCCAGTGGAGTCGAGCAGTACTTC	CASSPPLPSGVEQYF
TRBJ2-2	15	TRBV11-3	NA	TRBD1	TGTGCCAGCACCTCAACAGGGGCCGACACCGGGGAGCTGTTTTTT	CASTSTGADTGELFF
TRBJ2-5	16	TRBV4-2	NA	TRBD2	TGTGCCAGCAGCCGTTATGAGCGGGGATTTCAAGAGACCCAGTACTTC	CASSRYERGFQETQYF
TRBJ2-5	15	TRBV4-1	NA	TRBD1	TGCGCCAGCAGCCAAGGGACAGGGGCAGGGGAGACCCAGTACTTC	CASSQGTGAGETQYF
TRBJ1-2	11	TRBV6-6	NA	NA	TGTGCCAGCAGTCAAGGACGGGGCGGGACCTTC	CASSQGRGGTF
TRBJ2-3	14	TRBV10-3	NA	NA	TGTGCCATCAGTGAAGGCGACTCCACAGATACGCAGTATTTT	CAISEGDSTDTQYF
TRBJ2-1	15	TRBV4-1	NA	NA	TGCGCCAGCAGCCAAGATCAAACAGTATACAATGAGCAGTTCTTC	CASSQDQTVYNEQFF
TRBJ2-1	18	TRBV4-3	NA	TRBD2	TGCGCCAGCAGCCAAGATCCTAGCGGGGGGGCGTTCGTAAATGAGCAGTTCTTC	CASSQDPSGGAFVNEQFF
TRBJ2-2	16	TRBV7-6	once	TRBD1	TGTGCCAGCAGCTCAGGACAGGCCTGGAACACCGGGGAGCTGTTTTTT	CASSSGQAWNTGELFF
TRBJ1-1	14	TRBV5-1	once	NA	TGCGCCAGCAGCTTGGACAGGGAGAACACTGAAGCTTTCTTT	CASSLDRENTEAFF
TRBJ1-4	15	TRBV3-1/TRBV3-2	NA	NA	TGTGCCAGCAGCCCCGGGACCGTCCCTTCCGAAAAACTGTTTTTT	CASSPGTVPSEKLFF
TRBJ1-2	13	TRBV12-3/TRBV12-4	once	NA	TGTGCCAGCAGTCCAGGGGCGTACTATGGCTACACCTTC	CASSPGAYYGYTF
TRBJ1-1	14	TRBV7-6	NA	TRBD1	TGTGCCAGCAGCCCCTGGACAGGGGGCACTGAAGCTTTCTTT	CASSPWTGGTEAFF
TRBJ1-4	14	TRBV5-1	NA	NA	TGCGCCAGCAGCTTTAGGCCAACTAATGAAAAACTGTTTTTT	CASSFRPTNEKLFF
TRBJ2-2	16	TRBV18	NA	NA	TGTGCCAGCTCGACGGCGTTAGGGGGAGGCACCGGGGAGCTGTTTTTT	CASSTALGGGTGELFF
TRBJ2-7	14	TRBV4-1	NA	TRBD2	TGCGCCAGCAGCCAGGGACTAGGCGCCTACGAGCAGTACTTC	CASSQGLGAYEQYF
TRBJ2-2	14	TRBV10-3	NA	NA	TGTGCCATCAGTGGGCAGCCGGACACCGGGGAGCTGTTTTTT	CAISGQPDTGELFF
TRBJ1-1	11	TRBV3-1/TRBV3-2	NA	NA	TGTGCCAGCACCTATAACAGGGAAGCTTTCTTT	CASTYNREAFF
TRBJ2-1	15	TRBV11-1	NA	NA	TGTGCCAGCAGCTTTCGGGGGGCCTCCTACAATGAGCAGTTCTTC	CASSFRGASYNEQFF
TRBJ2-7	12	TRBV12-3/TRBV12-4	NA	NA	TGTGCCAGCAGTGCAGGGGAGGATGAGCAGTACTTC	CASSAGEDEQYF
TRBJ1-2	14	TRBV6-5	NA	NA	TGTGCCAGCAGCCCGCGGGGGGGAGGCTATGGCTACACCTTC	CASSPRGGGYGYTF
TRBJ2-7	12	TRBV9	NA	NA	TGTGCCAGCAGCGTAGGGGGCGCCGAGCAGTACTTC	CASSVGGAEQYF
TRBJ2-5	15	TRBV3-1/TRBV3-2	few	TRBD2	TGTGCCAGCAGCTCCGAGCTGGCGGGGGGGGAGACCCAGTACTTC	CASSSELAGGETQYF
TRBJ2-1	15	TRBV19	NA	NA	TGTGCCAGTAGTATAGAAGCACAGAGCTACAATGAGCAGTTCTTC	CASSIEAQSYNEQFF
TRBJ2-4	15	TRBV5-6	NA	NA	TGTGCCAGCAGCCGTAGAGGGGTAGCCAAAAACATTCAGTACTTC	CASSRRGVAKNIQYF
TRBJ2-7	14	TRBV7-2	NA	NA	TGTGCCAGCAGCACCGCGTTAGCGAAGTACGAGCAGTACTTC	CASSTALAKYEQYF
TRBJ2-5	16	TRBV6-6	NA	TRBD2	TGTGCCAGCAGTCCAGGACTAGCGGGGATAGGGGAGACCCAGTACTTC	CASSPGLAGIGETQYF